The 24 T cell receptor beta chains in this list originate from one sample, sequenced in a study of blood T cell repertoires in COVID-19. Clones were read by immunoSEQ multiplex PCR, and TCRdb kept only the in-frame ones, dropping some. The data contain about 220,000 clones, 84% of them seen just once; the ten biggest clones take up 15% to 20%. The sequencing sample was made of peripheral blood. The receptors originated from a man younger than 45 with active or convalescent COVID-19.

The gene calls are TRBV10-3 and TRBJ1-1; D call uncertain. Deletions cut 4 bases from V and 3 bases from J, with 6 bases between. Germline V gene lookup returns CDR1 ENHRY and CDR2 SYGVKD. CDR3 length: 12 residues. The CDR3 sequence is CAISVGDTEAFF. As DNA, the CDR3 is TGTGCCATCAGTGTCGGGGACACTGAAGCTTTCTTT.

This clone was recorded once. This rearrangement joins TRBV5-1 to TRBJ2-1; D possibly corresponds to TRBD2 (5 bases). V was shortened by 0 bases and J by 5 bases, with 9 bases between the two germline ends. The CDR3 loop spans 14 amino acids. Per germline, CDR1 SGHRS and CDR2 YFSETQ. The chain's CDR3 is CASSLGESHNEQFF. DNA of the CDR3: TGCGCCAGCAGCTTGGGGGAGTCCCACAATGAGCAGTTCTTC.

The chain couples TRBV11-2 to TRBJ1-5; D uncertain. With 4 bases removed from V and 0 bases from J, the gap between germline ends came to 7 bases. Looked up from germline, CDR1 is SGHAT and CDR2 is FQNNGV. This CDR3 is 14 amino acids long. This CDR3 reads CASSSGVSNQPQHF. The CDR3 bases are TGTGCCAGCAGCTCCGGGGTTAGCAATCAGCCCCAGCATTTT.

The chain couples TRBV28 to TRBJ2-3, with TRBD1 as a possible D gene (6 bases). The CDR3 loop spans 13 amino acids. Germline CDR1 and CDR2: MDHEN and SYDVKM. V was pared by 5 bases and J by 7 bases, with 13 bases between. The CDR3 protein is CASSAGTPHTQYF. CDR3 DNA: TGTGCCAGCAGTGCAGGGACACCCCATACGCAGTATTTT. Drawing the rest from reference TRBV28 and TRBJ2-3, the complete variable domain is DVKVTQSSRYLVKRTGEKVFLECVQDMDHENMFWYRQDPGLGLRLIYFSYDVKMKEKGDIPEGYSVSREKKERFSLILESASTNQTSMYLCASSAGTPHTQYFGPGTRLTVL.

This clone appeared once. The J gene is TRBJ2-3, the V gene TRBV5-6; 8 positions agree with TRBD1. Germline lookup yields CDR1 SGHDT and CDR2 YYEEEE. The CDR3 consists of 17 residues. V lost 1 base and J lost 2; bases outside the gene matches: 9. CDR3 region: CASSLTTGVGNTDTQYF. CDR3 nucleotide sequence: TGTGCCAGCAGCTTGACGACAGGGGTGGGAAACACAGATACGCAGTATTTT.

This clone was counted only a few times. The chain recombines TRBV5-8 with TRBJ1-2; unclear D gene. The CDR3 loop spans 13 amino acids. Germline-derived CDR1 and CDR2 are SGHTS and YDEGEE. V was cut by 0 bases and J by 4 bases, with 7 bases left in between. CDR3 sequence: CASSLGHVYGYTF. The CDR3 coding sequence is TGTGCCAGCAGCTTGGGACACGTCTATGGCTACACCTTC.

The J gene is TRBJ1-1, the V gene TRBV3-1 (or the pseudogene TRBV3-2), with 7 bases fitting TRBD1. Germline loops: CDR1 LGHDT, CDR2 YNNKEL (reference sequence). V shed 4 bases and J 0 bases; nucleotides not matched to a gene: 5. The CDR3 loop spans 15 amino acids. The CDR3 loop reads CASSRGQAMNTEAFF. The CDR3 nucleotides are TGTGCCAGCAGCCGAGGACAGGCAATGAACACTGAAGCTTTCTTT.

The V call is TRBV4-3, the J call TRBJ1-2, with 7 bases fitting TRBD1. CDR3 length equals 14 residues. Trimming removed 1 base from V and 4 bases from J; junction bases left unmatched: 3. Per the germline V gene, CDR1 is LGHNA and CDR2 is YSLEER. The CDR3 DNA reads as TGCGCCAGCAGCCAAGGACAGGGAAGCTATGGCTACACCTTC. Protein product: CASSQGQGSYGYTF.

This clone was seen only a few times. This sequence joins TRBV6-6 and TRBJ1-3, with no clear D. The ends were cut back, 6 bases at V and 0 bases at J, with 18 bases in the middle. CDR3 length: 17 amino acids. Germline assignment: CDR1 MNHNY and CDR2 SVGAGI (reference sequence). The CDR3 DNA reads as TGTGCCAGCAGCCGAGTCCGAACAGCCCTCTCTGGAAACACCATATATTTT. This encodes CASSRVRTALSGNTIYF.

This clone was seen once. The chain carries TRBV5-6 and TRBJ2-1, with TRBD2 matching over 10 bases. This CDR3 spans 14 amino acids. The V gene end was trimmed by 4 bases and the J gene end by 9 bases; junction bases not matched to a gene: 7. From germline, CDR1 is SGHDT and CDR2 YYEEEE. Here the CDR3 DNA reads TGTGCCAGCAGCCTGATTAGCGGGAGGTTTGAGCAGTTCTTC. This translates into CASSLISGRFEQFF.

The chain couples TRBV7-3 to TRBJ2-3; tentative D call: TRBD2 (6 bases). V was trimmed by 8 bases and J by 0 bases, leaving 9 bases between them. Germline values: CDR1 SGHTA, CDR2 FQGTGA. The CDR3 has 13 residues. CDR3 region: CASGRDSTDTQYF. DNA of the CDR3: TGTGCCAGCGGGCGGGATAGCACAGATACGCAGTATTTT.

This clone was detected once. The rearrangement uses TRBV2 and TRBJ1-4; TRBD1 agrees at 8 bases. Trimming cost V 6 bases and J 8 bases; bases outside gene matches: 8. Germline CDR1 SNHLY, CDR2 FYNNEI. CDR3 length: 14 amino acids. The CDR3 sequence is CASRTGQGSEKLFF. The CDR3 DNA sequence: TGTGCCAGCAGAACCGGACAGGGCAGCGAAAAACTGTTTTTT.

V and J are TRBV11-3 and TRBJ2-1, with 7 nucleotides matching TRBD2. The CDR3 spans 15 residues. V dropped 2 bases and J dropped 6; count of bases not matched to a gene: 7. Germline values: CDR1 SGHNT, CDR2 YENEEA. CDR3 in DNA: TGTGCCAGCAGCTTAAGTGGGGGGGAAACCAATGAGCAGTTCTTC. Its translation: CASSLSGGETNEQFF.

This chain uses TRBV19 with TRBJ2-2; TRBD1 agrees at 7 bases. V lost 8 bases, J lost 6 bases, and 3 bases stayed unmatched. Germline values: CDR1 LNHDA, CDR2 SQIVND (reference sequence). This CDR3 is built from 12 residues. The CDR3 loop reads CASSQGAGELFF. The CDR3 DNA reads as TGTGCCAGTTCTCAGGGGGCCGGGGAGCTGTTTTTT. Together with reference TRBV19 and TRBJ2-2, the CDR3 gives the full variable domain: DGGITQSPKYLFRKEGQNVTLSCEQNLNHDAMYWYRQDPGQGLRLIYYSQIVNDFQKGDIAEGYSVSREKKESFPLTVTSAQKNPTAFYLCASSQGAGELFFGEGSRLTVL.

V and J are TRBV27 and TRBJ1-2, with a tentative D call TRBD1 (6 bases). The CDR3 runs to 15 residues. Germline assignment: CDR1 MNHEY and CDR2 SMNVEV (reference sequence). Trimming removed 6 bases at V and 3 bases at J, with 17 bases between. The DNA of the CDR3 is TGTGCCAGCAGGCAACGCTACAGGGTTCACTATGGCTACACCTTC. This encodes CASRQRYRVHYGYTF.

V and J are TRBV11-2 and TRBJ2-3; D is possibly TRBD2 (5 bases). V was cut by 6 bases and J by 1 base, with 11 bases left in between. This CDR3 is 14 amino acids long. Germline CDR1 and CDR2: SGHAT and FQNNGV. Here the CDR3 reads CASSPHGGTDTQYF. The CDR3 nucleotides are TGTGCCAGCAGTCCACACGGGGGCACAGATACGCAGTATTTT.

This clone was detected a few times. V usage is TRBV18 and J usage is TRBJ1-1; 7 positions agree with TRBD1. J lost 6 bases, V lost 6 bases, and 16 bases had no gene match. Germline CDR1 KGHSH, CDR2 LQKENI. The CDR3 contains 16 residues. The CDR3 DNA is TGTGCCAGCTCGGGGACAGTGGGTCTCCCGGGCGCTGAAGCTTTCTTT. Translation gives CASSGTVGLPGAEAFF.

J is TRBJ2-2 and V is TRBV6-5, with 9 bases matching TRBD2. CDR1 and CDR2 from the germline V gene are MNHEY and SVGAGI. The length of the CDR3 is 16 residues. V was clipped by 1 base and J by 6 bases; unmatched bases: 6. DNA for the CDR3: TGTGCCAGCAGTTACTTAGCGGGAGTAATAGCCGGGGAGCTGTTTTTT. Its translation: CASSYLAGVIAGELFF.

The chain links TRBV7-2 to TRBJ2-1; 8 bases are a match to TRBD2. Trimming took 1 base from V and 8 from J; bases not matched to a gene: 4. The germline gives CDR1 SGHTA, CDR2 FQGNSA. CDR3 length: 14 amino acids. The CDR3 DNA follows: TGTGCCAGCAGCTTAGTGGCCGGGAGGGATGAGCAGTTCTTC. Protein product: CASSLVAGRDEQFF.

This chain links TRBV5-1 with TRBJ1-3; D is unclear. The V end was cut by 4 bases, the J end by 0 bases, with 17 bases between. The germline V gene encodes CDR1 SGHRS and CDR2 YFSETQ. The CDR3 is 17 amino acids. CDR3 nucleotides: TGCGCCAGCAGCCCGTGGGGAGAGACGACCTCTGGAAACACCATATATTTT. Amino acid sequence: CASSPWGETTSGNTIYF.

This clone was seen a single time. The chain is built from TRBV29-1 and TRBJ2-7, with no clear D. Trimming took off 5 bases at V and 1 base at J, with 6 bases between the two ends. Germline CDR1 SQVTM, CDR2 ANQGSEA. This CDR3 contains 11 residues. CDR3 in amino acids: CSVSGSYEQYF. CDR3 DNA sequence: TGCAGCGTTTCCGGTTCCTACGAGCAGTACTTC.

The V call is TRBV4-1, the J call TRBJ1-2, with a weak D call TRBD1 (5 bases). CDR1 and CDR2 (germline): MGHRA, YSYEKL. V lost 1 base and J lost 0, with 6 bases in between. CDR3 length equals 14 residues. CDR3 in amino acids: CASSQVGPNYGYTF. For the CDR3, the DNA is TGCGCCAGCAGCCAAGTGGGGCCTAACTATGGCTACACCTTC.

This clone has only a few counts. CDR3 DNA sequence: TGTGCCAGCAGTGATTTATATGGCTACACCTTC. This encodes CASSDLYGYTF. The V call is TRBV25-1, the J call TRBJ1-2; D is undetermined. This CDR3 region has 11 residues. In germline, CDR1 is MGHDK, CDR2 SYGVNS. The V gene lost 3 bases and the J gene lost 5 bases, with 4 bases spanning the gap.

The chain links TRBV27 to TRBJ1-1; D uncertain. Trimming stripped 5 bases from V and 0 bases from J, with 13 bases between. The CDR3 has 15 residues. In germline, CDR1 is MNHEY, CDR2 SMNVEV (reference sequence). CDR3 DNA: TGTGCCAGCAGTCCATCAGGAAGGCTGAACACTGAAGCTTTCTTT. Its protein is CASSPSGRLNTEAFF.